This TCR beta chain appears in the sequencing data of a study of T cells in women clearing cervical HPV infection. Overall study: For cases, blood was sampled a median roughly 150 days after lesion detection, interquartile range about 90 to 210 days.

The germline gives CDR1 SEHNR, CDR2 FQNEAQ (reference sequence). V was cut by 0 bases and J by 3 bases, with 5 bases left in between. This CDR3 is built from 13 residues. Genomic DNA, averaging approximately 1,100 ng per sample, yielded TCR beta CDR3 via immunoSEQ. Clones were read by immunoSEQ multiplex PCR, and TCRdb kept only the in-frame ones, dropping some. This repertoire includes 30,000 to 35,000 clones. Worth noting for this clone: The read falls 3 residues short of the CDR3 end, and the missing part is taken from the germline J gene.

This TCR was recovered from a woman aged 18-69 years with a cervical HPV16 infection that either progressed to CIN3+ or cleared (not recorded which). Sequencing used blood buffy coat. The chain joins TRBV7-9 to TRBJ1-1; D not resolved. The covered CDR3 bases are TGTGCCAGCAGCTTAGCTGACTACACTGAA. Its translation is CASSLADYTE. The whole CDR3 reads CASSLADYTEAFF.